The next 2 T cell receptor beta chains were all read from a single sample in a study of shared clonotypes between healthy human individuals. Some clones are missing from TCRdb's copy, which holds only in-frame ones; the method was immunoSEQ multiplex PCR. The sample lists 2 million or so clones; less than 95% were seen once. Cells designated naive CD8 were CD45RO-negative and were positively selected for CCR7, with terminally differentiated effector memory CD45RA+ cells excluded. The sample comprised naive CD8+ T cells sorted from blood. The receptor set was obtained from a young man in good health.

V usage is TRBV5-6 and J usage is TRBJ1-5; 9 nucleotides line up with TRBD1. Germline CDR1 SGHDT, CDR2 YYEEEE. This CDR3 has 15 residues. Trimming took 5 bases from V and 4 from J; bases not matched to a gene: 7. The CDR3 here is CASRIQGALNQPQHF. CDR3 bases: TGTGCCAGCAGAATACAGGGGGCGCTTAATCAGCCCCAGCATTTT.

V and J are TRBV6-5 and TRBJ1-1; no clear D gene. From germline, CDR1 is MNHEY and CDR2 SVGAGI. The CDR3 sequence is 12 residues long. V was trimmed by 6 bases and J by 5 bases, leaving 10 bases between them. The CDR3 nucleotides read TGTGCCAGCAGCTTCGGTACTACTGAAGCTTTCTTT. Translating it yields CASSFGTTEAFF.